The rows below give T cell receptor beta chains drawn from one sample of a study of blood T cells in healthy people across ages. MiXCR was run by TCRdb on the 5' RACE reads, yielding one entry per CDR3 protein. This sample has about a million distinct CDR3 sequences; roughly 47% occur once, and the top ten carry around 21%. The sample taken for sequencing was blood. The receptors shown here come from a woman aged 60 to 75 in good health. Both conserved end residues are part of each CDR3. The D gene is left open where the match is weak. Expanded clones get a size class; other rows say once, few or many, or leave the size out.

J gene | clone size | V gene | D gene | CDR3 DNA | CDR3 protein
TRBJ2-7 | many | TRBV6-1 | NA | TGTGCCAGCAGGGAAGCCTACGAGCAGTACTTC | CASREAYEQYF
TRBJ2-1 | NA | TRBV28 | NA | TGTGCCAGCAGACCGGATAGTCGCTCCTACAATGAGCAGTTCTTC | CASRPDSRSYNEQFF
TRBJ2-3 | NA | TRBV7-2 | TRBD2 | TGTGCCAGCAGCTTAAGACTAGCGGGAGGAGGAAGCACAGATACGCAGTATTTT | CASSLRLAGGGSTDTQYF
TRBJ1-2 | NA | TRBV12-3/TRBV12-4 | NA | TGTGCCAGCAGTCAACAGGGCCAAAACTGTGGCTACACCTTC | CASSQQGQNCGYTF
TRBJ2-5 | few | TRBV12-3/TRBV12-4 | TRBD2 | TGTGCCAGCAGTTTCTCGACTAGCGGGAGTTCAGAGACCCAGTACTTC | CASSFSTSGSSETQYF
TRBJ2-7 | NA | TRBV15 | NA | TGTGCCACCAGCAGAGAGGATCACGAGCAGTACTTC | CATSREDHEQYF
TRBJ2-1 | NA | TRBV4-3 | NA | TGCGCCAGCAGCCAAGGCTACCTGTCCAATGAGCAGTTCTTC | CASSQGYLSNEQFF
TRBJ2-7 | NA | TRBV27 | TRBD1 | TGTACCAGCAGTTTATTCCCCGGACAGGGGTACGAGCAGTACTTC | CTSSLFPGQGYEQYF
TRBJ2-5 | NA | TRBV7-7 | NA | TGTGCCAGCAGCTCTCTGCGCTGGGAGACCCAGTACTTC | CASSSLRWETQYF
TRBJ2-7 | few | TRBV14 | NA | TGTGCCAGCAGCCAAGAGTTCGGGGCAGACTACGAGCAGTACTTC | CASSQEFGADYEQYF
TRBJ2-1 | NA | TRBV4-3 | TRBD2 | TGCGCCAGCAGCCAAGATAGGGCGGGAGGGCCGGCTAAGCAGTTCTTC | CASSQDRAGGPAKQFF
TRBJ2-3 | few | TRBV29-1 | TRBD1 | TGCAGCGTTGAAGCTGGACAGGGAAGCACAGATACGCAGTATTTT | CSVEAGQGSTDTQYF
TRBJ2-7 | NA | TRBV18 | NA | TGTGCCAGCTCATCACCAAATGAAAACTCAGGAGAGCAGTACTTC | CASSSPNENSGEQYF
TRBJ2-5 | NA | TRBV20-1 | NA | TGCAGTGCTAGAGATGAGTTCTTAAGAGAGACCCAGTACTTC | CSARDEFLRETQYF
TRBJ1-6 | NA | TRBV19 | TRBD1 | TGTGCCAGTAGTACGACAGGGTTGGGCTCACCCCTCCACTTT | CASSTTGLGSPLHF
TRBJ1-1 | once | TRBV29-1 | NA | TGCAGCGTTCAGGCCGGGGGTGACACTGAAGCTTTCTTT | CSVQAGGDTEAFF
TRBJ2-3 | NA | TRBV5-1 | TRBD2 | TGCGCCAGCAGCTCCTGGAGCGGGGGAAACACAGATACGCAGTATTTT | CASSSWSGGNTDTQYF
TRBJ2-2 | NA | TRBV6-6 | TRBD1 | TGTGCCAGCACCGTACAGGGGGCCTTAGCCGGGGAGCTGTTTTTT | CASTVQGALAGELFF
TRBJ2-1 | NA | TRBV24-1 | NA | TGTGCCACCGCCAGTAGCTCCTACAATGAGCAGTTCTTC | CATASSSYNEQFF
TRBJ2-3 | few | TRBV4-1 | TRBD1 | TGCGCCAGCAGCCGAGGGACAGGGGACGAAGATACGCAGTATTTT | CASSRGTGDEDTQYF
TRBJ2-7 | NA | TRBV20-1 | TRBD2 | TGCAGTGCGTCCAGTGGGCTAGCGGGGTTAATCAGCTCCTACGAGCAGTACTTC | CSASSGLAGLISSYEQYF
TRBJ1-2 | few | TRBV11-3 | NA | TGTGCCAGCAGCTTCGGGCCTACAGGGACTGGCTACACCTTC | CASSFGPTGTGYTF
TRBJ1-4 | once | TRBV18 | NA | TGTGCCAGCTCCCCGCGGGCGGTAGCTGTGACTGCAACTAATGAAAAACTGTTTTTT | CASSPRAVAVTATNEKLFF
TRBJ2-4 | NA | TRBV6-1 | NA | TGTGCCAGCAGCCAACAGAGGGGGGCGGGAGAGCAGTACTTC | CASSQQRGAGEQYF
TRBJ2-7 | once | TRBV20-1 | NA | TGCGGTGCTAAAATCCTGTACGAGCAGTACTTC | CGAKILYEQYF
TRBJ1-5 | NA | TRBV7-2 | TRBD1 | TGTGCCAGCAGCCAACAGGGGACGACAGGGAACCAGCCCCAGCATTTT | CASSQQGTTGNQPQHF
TRBJ2-5 | NA | TRBV13 | TRBD2 | TGTGCCAGCAGCTTAGTCTGGCTAGCGGGGAGAGAGAGACAAGAGACCCAGTACTTC | CASSLVWLAGRERQETQYF
TRBJ2-3 | NA | TRBV12-3/TRBV12-4 | NA | TGTGCCAGCAGTTTAAGGAGGGGACGGACAGATACGCAGTATTTT | CASSLRRGRTDTQYF
TRBJ2-6 | NA | TRBV7-3 | TRBD2 | TGTGCCAGCAGCTTATTCGCGCGGGAGACTGGGGCCAACGTCCTGACTTTC | CASSLFARETGANVLTF
TRBJ2-5 | NA | TRBV10-3 | NA | TGTGCCATCAGTTTAACGGGACTTTTACTATCGGAGACCCAGTACTTC | CAISLTGLLLSETQYF
TRBJ2-1 | NA | TRBV28 | NA | TGTGCCAGCATCCTAGACGGGGGCCGCAATGAGCAGTTCTTC | CASILDGGRNEQFF
TRBJ2-1 | few | TRBV7-6 | TRBD2 | TGTGCCAGCAGCTTAGCGTATGGACTAGCGGGAGGAACTGGCTATGAGCAGTTCTTC | CASSLAYGLAGGTGYEQFF
TRBJ2-5 | few | TRBV7-2 | TRBD1 | TGTGCCAGCAGCTCGCATACAGGGGTGCAAGAGACCCAGTACTTC | CASSSHTGVQETQYF
TRBJ2-7 | NA | TRBV7-2 | TRBD2 | TGTGCCAGCAGCTTAGGTCCGGGACTAGCGGGAGGTTCCTACGAGCAGTACTTC | CASSLGPGLAGGSYEQYF
TRBJ1-5 | NA | TRBV7-8 | NA | TGTGCCAGCGGAAAGAATCGGAATCAGCCCCAGCATTTT | CASGKNRNQPQHF
TRBJ2-7 | few | TRBV4-1 | TRBD2 | TGCGCCAGCAGCCAAGTAGGACTAGGGCTCTCCTACGAGCAGTACTTC | CASSQVGLGLSYEQYF
TRBJ2-3 | NA | TRBV20-1 | TRBD2 | TGCAGTGCTAGAGGAGGACTAGCGGGAGGCCCTCTCCAGTATTTT | CSARGGLAGGPLQYF
TRBJ2-7 | NA | TRBV14 | NA | TGTGCCAGCAGCCAAGACCACGGACAGGTTTGGAGGGCCCAGTACTTC | CASSQDHGQVWRAQYF
TRBJ2-6 | NA | TRBV11-2 | NA | TGTGCCAGCAGCTTATATCCCCCTACTGGGGCCAACGTCCTGACTTTC | CASSLYPPTGANVLTF
TRBJ2-3 | NA | TRBV5-1 | TRBD2 | TGCGCCAGCAGCATTGCAAGCGGGAGGAGCGGCACAGATACGCAGTATTTT | CASSIASGRSGTDTQYF
TRBJ2-5 | NA | TRBV6-6 | NA | TGTGCCAGCAGTTACTGGCAGGCTGAGACCCAGTACTTC | CASSYWQAETQYF
TRBJ2-3 | NA | TRBV5-1 | NA | TGCGCCAGCAGCGAGTACCGGCGCACAGATACGCAGTATTTT | CASSEYRRTDTQYF